These T cell receptor beta chains were read from a single sample in a study of shared T cell receptors in the human thymus. The assay was immunoSEQ multiplex PCR, and TCRdb's table has in-frame clones only and misses some. Of about 730,000 clones listed, 70% to 90% are singletons. This sample was also put to use in a study of human thymus T cells.

Material for sequencing was thymocytes. These receptors came from a girl under three years old with a congenital heart defect. Both conserved end residues are part of each CDR3. The D gene is left open where the match is weak. The size of a clone is reported for some rows only, either as once, few or many, or as a class for expanded clones.

>TRBJ1-6|NA|NA|TRBV19
CASSGAGQTLFNSPLHF
TGTGCCAGTAGCGGGGCAGGACAGACCTTGTTTAATTCACCCCTCCACTTT
>TRBJ1-5|TRBD1|NA|TRBV5-6
CASSLRTGGPQHF
TGTGCCAGCAGCTTGAGGACAGGGGGACCCCAGCATTTT
>TRBJ1-1|NA|NA|TRBV5-1
CASSLGTEAFF
TGCGCCAGCAGCTTGGGGACAGAAGCTTTCTTT
>TRBJ2-3|NA|NA|TRBV9
CASRGNEGTDTQYF
TGTGCCAGCAGGGGTAACGAGGGCACAGATACGCAGTATTTT
>TRBJ2-5|TRBD2|NA|TRBV10-2
CASSEYGTRQETQYF
TGCGCCAGCAGTGAGTACGGGACTAGACAAGAGACCCAGTACTTC
>TRBJ2-2|NA|few|TRBV27
CASSFRGDSTGELFF
TGTGCCAGCAGTTTTAGGGGGGACAGCACCGGGGAGCTGTTTTTT
>TRBJ1-2|NA|NA|TRBV18
CASSSARHTDLLYGYTF
TGTGCCAGCTCATCAGCACGACATACAGACCTGCTCTATGGCTACACCTTC
>TRBJ1-2|NA|NA|TRBV7-9
CASSLDVYVYGYTF
TGTGCCAGCAGCTTAGATGTTTATGTCTATGGCTACACCTTC
>TRBJ1-1|NA|NA|TRBV2
CASPSKTDSNMNTEAFF
TGTGCCAGCCCCTCAAAAACAGATTCGAACATGAACACTGAAGCTTTCTTT
>TRBJ2-3|TRBD2|NA|TRBV4-2
CASSQETSGETTGDTQYF
TGTGCCAGCAGCCAAGAGACTAGCGGGGAGACCACAGGGGATACGCAGTATTTT
>TRBJ1-1|TRBD1|once|TRBV18
CASSPPRGGRTEAFF
TGTGCCAGCTCACCACCAAGAGGGGGCAGGACTGAAGCTTTCTTT
>TRBJ1-2|NA|NA|TRBV6-5
CASKNGGYTF
TGTGCCAGCAAAAACGGGGGCTACACCTTC
>TRBJ2-3|NA|few|TRBV5-6
CASSLLGGAGAKSTDTQYF
TGTGCCAGCAGCTTGTTGGGGGGCGCGGGGGCCAAGAGCACAGATACGCAGTATTTT
>TRBJ2-7|TRBD1|NA|TRBV9
CASSSGQGTYEQYF
TGTGCCAGCAGCTCAGGACAGGGAACCTACGAGCAGTACTTC
>TRBJ2-2|NA|once|TRBV9
CASSVRGLQTGELFF
TGTGCCAGCAGCGTTCGAGGTCTACAAACCGGGGAGCTGTTTTTT
>TRBJ2-1|TRBD1|NA|TRBV5-1
CASSSSTPGQGEYRSYNEQFF
TGCGCCAGCAGCTCTAGTACACCGGGACAGGGGGAATATCGCTCCTACAATGAGCAGTTCTTC
>TRBJ2-4|NA|NA|TRBV7-9
CASSPEGRYIAKNIQYF
TGTGCCAGCAGCCCAGAGGGCAGATATATAGCCAAAAACATTCAGTACTTC
>TRBJ2-7|TRBD1|NA|TRBV5-8
CASSNWDRVYEQYF
TGTGCCAGCTCAAATTGGGACAGGGTCTACGAGCAGTACTTC
>TRBJ2-5|TRBD2|NA|TRBV7-6
CASSAIAGGETQYF
TGTGCCAGCAGCGCTATAGCGGGGGGGGAGACCCAGTACTTC
>TRBJ1-5|NA|NA|TRBV27
CASSRLLSNQPQHF
TGTGCCAGCAGCAGGCTTTTAAGCAATCAGCCCCAGCATTTT
>TRBJ1-2|NA|NA|TRBV4-3
CASSQESIGTLGYTF
TGCGCCAGCAGCCAAGAGTCCATAGGGACATTGGGCTACACCTTC
>TRBJ2-6|NA|NA|TRBV4-1
CASSQEGGTDLSGANVLTF
TGCGCCAGCAGCCAAGAGGGCGGGACAGACCTCTCTGGGGCCAACGTCCTGACTTTC
>TRBJ1-2|NA|NA|TRBV4-1
CASRDRTYGYTF
TGCGCCAGCAGGGACAGAACCTATGGCTACACCTTC
>TRBJ2-3|TRBD2|NA|TRBV6-4
CASRELAGGADTQYF
TGTGCCAGCAGAGAATTAGCGGGGGGGGCAGATACGCAGTATTTT
>TRBJ2-7|TRBD1|NA|TRBV9
CASSVTGGKNEQYF
TGTGCCAGCAGCGTGACAGGGGGCAAGAACGAGCAGTACTTC
>TRBJ2-1|NA|NA|TRBV1
CTSSPNSGESGHNEQFF
TGCACCAGCAGCCCTAATAGCGGGGAGAGCGGGCACAATGAGCAGTTCTTC
>TRBJ2-7|TRBD1|NA|TRBV9
CASETGGGDEQYF
TGTGCCAGCGAGACAGGGGGCGGCGACGAGCAGTACTTC
>TRBJ1-2|TRBD1|NA|TRBV14
CASSQRTGDGYTF
TGTGCCAGCAGCCAGAGGACAGGGGATGGCTACACCTTC
>TRBJ1-2|NA|NA|TRBV25-1
CASSADRNNYGYTF
TGTGCCAGCAGTGCCGACAGGAACAACTATGGCTACACCTTC
>TRBJ1-5|TRBD1|NA|TRBV6-1
CASSEFQRGQGVGHCQPQHF
TGTGCCAGCAGTGAATTTCAGCGGGGACAGGGGGTCGGACATTGTCAGCCCCAGCATTTT
>TRBJ2-2|NA|NA|TRBV5-1
CASSFRRLTGNYGELFF
TGCGCCAGCAGCTTTAGGCGCCTTACAGGGAACTACGGGGAGCTGTTTTTT
>TRBJ1-5|NA|few|TRBV6-5
CASRTQLDSNQPQHF
TGTGCCAGCAGGACACAACTTGATAGCAATCAGCCCCAGCATTTT